This TCR beta chain is from a study of T cells in Graves' hyperthyroidism and ophthalmopathy. Amplified TCR beta CDR3 regions came from RNA transcripts. A first-round RT-PCR of the TCR CDR3 used the HTBI primer set. TCRdb re-derived calls from the multiplex PCR reads in MiXCR, one entry per CDR3 protein. The sample includes approximately 590,000 distinct CDR3 sequences, approximately 15% of them seen just once. Over 8 ml fresh peripheral blood yielded the PBMCs. CDR3 size: 15 residues. Trimming took 5 bases from V and 3 from J; bases not matched to a gene: 5. Germline CDR1 MNHEY, CDR2 SMNVEV (reference sequence).

This sequence was found in a woman aged 25 to 39 with Graves' hyperthyroidism. The chain couples TRBV27 to TRBJ1-1; 11 nucleotides agree with TRBD1. Sequenced input: blood. The CDR3 loop is CASSQGQGEDTEAFF. The CDR3 nucleotides read TGTGCCAGCAGTCAGGGACAGGGGGAGGACACTGAAGCTTTCTTT.